This T cell receptor (beta chain) was sequenced for a study of blood T cell repertoires in COVID-19. Study information: Acute and convalescent COVID-19 samples came from the United States, Italy and Spain.

The CDR3 has 15 amino acids. The ends were cut back, 5 bases at V and 0 bases at J, with 13 bases in the middle. Germline CDR1 reads LNHDA; CDR2 reads SQIVND (reference sequence). Participant age was about 18 to 100 years, and participants resided in roughly 25 US areas. Assignments of participants to cohorts depended upon their own reported clinical history. In the authors' workflow: Amplification of reference gene primers provided the estimated nucleated cell counts. The protocol was immunoSEQ multiplex PCR, while the TCRdb copy is restricted to in-frame clones and leaves out a portion. That table is the source of V, J and clone size, and D and trimming were worked out from the DNA. The table shows about 380,000 clones, with more than 75% occurring only once. This clone was seen only a few times.

The sequencing sample was made of PBMCs or T cells enriched from blood (not recorded which). The chain is built from TRBV19 and TRBJ1-2; D possibly corresponds to TRBD1 (6 bases). This receptor was taken from a woman between 18 and 29 years old who had recovered from COVID-19. CDR3 amino acids: CASSATGVTNYGYTF. The CDR3 DNA follows: TGTGCCAGTAGTGCGACAGGAGTCACTAACTATGGCTACACCTTC. The variable domain in full, with the rest retrieved from reference TRBV19 and TRBJ1-2, is DGGITQSPKYLFRKEGQNVTLSCEQNLNHDAMYWYRQDPGQGLRLIYYSQIVNDFQKGDIAEGYSVSREKKESFPLTVTSAQKNPTAFYLCASSATGVTNYGYTFGSGTRLTVV.